These T cell receptor beta chains were read from a single sample in a study of blood T cell repertoires in COVID-19. The method was immunoSEQ multiplex PCR; TCRdb's version includes in-frame clones alone and lacks a portion of them. This sample has more than 85,000 clones, with just under 85% found just once. Sequenced sample: peripheral blood. The receptors were sampled from a man between 40 and 49 years old with active or convalescent COVID-19. CDR3s include the opening cysteine and the closing phenylalanine or tryptophan. Fields, in order: J gene, clone size, D gene, V gene, CDR3 protein, CDR3 DNA. The D gene is left open where the match is weak. Not every row has a clone size; where given, it reads once, few, many or a size class.

j_call: TRBJ1-1; clone_size: .; d_call: TRBD1; v_call: TRBV6-2/TRBV6-3; cdr3_aa: CASSRTGESTEAFF; cdr3_nt: TGTGCCAGCAGCCGCACAGGGGAGAGCACTGAAGCTTTCTTT
j_call: TRBJ2-4; clone_size: .; d_call: TRBD1; v_call: TRBV19; cdr3_aa: CASKVQGAYIQYF; cdr3_nt: TGTGCCAGTAAGGTGCAGGGGGCGTACATTCAGTACTTC
j_call: TRBJ1-2; clone_size: .; d_call: .; v_call: TRBV25-1; cdr3_aa: CASSEGGATSRGYTF; cdr3_nt: TGTGCCAGCAGTGAAGGAGGGGCTACTTCAAGGGGCTACACCTTC
j_call: TRBJ2-3; clone_size: .; d_call: .; v_call: TRBV14; cdr3_aa: CASSQVEGPTNTQYF; cdr3_nt: TGTGCCAGCAGCCAAGTGGAGGGACCTACAAATACGCAGTATTTT
j_call: TRBJ2-5; clone_size: .; d_call: TRBD2; v_call: TRBV10-3; cdr3_aa: CAISEGLAGGQETQYF; cdr3_nt: TGTGCCATCAGTGAGGGACTAGCGGGGGGGCAAGAGACCCAGTACTTC
j_call: TRBJ2-7; clone_size: .; d_call: TRBD1; v_call: TRBV15; cdr3_aa: CATSTQGAQGAYEQYF; cdr3_nt: TGTGCCACCAGCACCCAGGGGGCTCAGGGGGCCTACGAGCAGTACTTC
j_call: TRBJ1-1; clone_size: .; d_call: TRBD1; v_call: TRBV5-1; cdr3_aa: CASSRDRGVGTEAFF; cdr3_nt: TGCGCCAGCAGCAGGGACAGGGGAGTCGGCACTGAAGCTTTCTTT
j_call: TRBJ2-7; clone_size: once; d_call: TRBD2; v_call: TRBV2; cdr3_aa: CASPPVAGSYEQYF; cdr3_nt: TGTGCCAGCCCTCCTGTAGCGGGCTCCTACGAGCAGTACTTC
j_call: TRBJ2-5; clone_size: .; d_call: TRBD2; v_call: TRBV5-1; cdr3_aa: CASSRGTIAGGTETQYF; cdr3_nt: TGCGCCAGCAGCAGAGGAACGATAGCGGGGGGAACCGAGACCCAGTACTTC
j_call: TRBJ1-4; clone_size: .; d_call: .; v_call: TRBV7-9; cdr3_aa: CASSLNLGDEKLFF; cdr3_nt: TGTGCCAGCAGCTTGAACCTAGGAGATGAAAAACTGTTTTTT
j_call: TRBJ2-2; clone_size: .; d_call: .; v_call: TRBV3-1/TRBV3-2; cdr3_aa: CASSHRDIFGELFF; cdr3_nt: TGTGCCAGCAGCCATCGGGACATTTTCGGGGAGCTGTTTTTT
j_call: TRBJ1-1; clone_size: once; d_call: TRBD1; v_call: TRBV19; cdr3_aa: CASRETGQLNTEAFF; cdr3_nt: TGTGCCAGTCGAGAAACGGGACAGTTGAACACTGAAGCTTTCTTT
j_call: TRBJ1-5; clone_size: .; d_call: TRBD1; v_call: TRBV2; cdr3_aa: CASRETGASNQPQHF; cdr3_nt: TGTGCCAGCAGGGAGACAGGGGCGAGCAATCAGCCCCAGCATTTT
j_call: TRBJ1-1; clone_size: .; d_call: .; v_call: TRBV10-2; cdr3_aa: CASTEGGNTEAFF; cdr3_nt: TGCGCCAGCACTGAGGGAGGGAACACTGAAGCTTTCTTT
j_call: TRBJ1-2; clone_size: once; d_call: TRBD1; v_call: TRBV2; cdr3_aa: CASRPTTGTAGGYTF; cdr3_nt: TGTGCCAGCAGACCCACGACAGGGACAGCGGGTGGCTACACCTTC
j_call: TRBJ2-5; clone_size: once; d_call: TRBD2; v_call: TRBV19; cdr3_aa: CASSMTSGGTSGTQYF; cdr3_nt: TGTGCCAGTAGTATGACTAGCGGGGGGACCTCCGGGACCCAGTACTTC
j_call: TRBJ2-3; clone_size: .; d_call: .; v_call: TRBV7-9; cdr3_aa: CASSLGRLTDTQYF; cdr3_nt: TGTGCCAGCAGCTTAGGCAGACTCACAGATACGCAGTATTTT
j_call: TRBJ2-7; clone_size: .; d_call: TRBD2; v_call: TRBV6-6; cdr3_aa: CASTRAGGREQYF; cdr3_nt: TGTGCCAGCACTCGGGCGGGGGGGCGCGAGCAGTACTTC
j_call: TRBJ1-1; clone_size: .; d_call: TRBD1; v_call: TRBV10-3; cdr3_aa: CAGGTGGSEAFF; cdr3_nt: TGTGCTGGAGGGACAGGGGGATCTGAAGCTTTCTTT
j_call: TRBJ2-1; clone_size: .; d_call: .; v_call: TRBV5-6; cdr3_aa: CASSLAGVAYNEQFF; cdr3_nt: TGTGCCAGCAGCTTGGCGGGGGTTGCCTACAATGAGCAGTTCTTC
j_call: TRBJ1-2; clone_size: .; d_call: TRBD1; v_call: TRBV18; cdr3_aa: CASSPPRTGTVGYTF; cdr3_nt: TGTGCCAGCTCACCACCGAGGACAGGGACGGTTGGCTACACCTTC
j_call: TRBJ2-7; clone_size: .; d_call: TRBD1; v_call: TRBV7-9; cdr3_aa: CASSSEGTGRYEQYF; cdr3_nt: TGTGCCAGCAGCTCCGAGGGGACAGGGAGGTACGAGCAGTACTTC
j_call: TRBJ1-4; clone_size: few; d_call: TRBD1; v_call: TRBV5-1; cdr3_aa: CASSSGQGNEKLFF; cdr3_nt: TGCGCCAGCAGCTCGGGACAGGGGAATGAAAAACTGTTTTTT
j_call: TRBJ1-1; clone_size: .; d_call: .; v_call: TRBV12-3/TRBV12-4; cdr3_aa: CASSFPGGTEAFF; cdr3_nt: TGTGCCAGCAGTTTCCCCGGAGGCACTGAAGCTTTCTTT
j_call: TRBJ1-1; clone_size: .; d_call: TRBD1; v_call: TRBV7-9; cdr3_aa: CASSLVRPDRVGTEAFF; cdr3_nt: TGTGCCAGCAGCTTAGTAAGGCCTGACAGGGTAGGGACTGAAGCTTTCTTT
j_call: TRBJ2-1; clone_size: few; d_call: .; v_call: TRBV6-2/TRBV6-3; cdr3_aa: CASSVGANNEQFF; cdr3_nt: TGTGCCAGCAGTGTCGGTGCGAACAATGAGCAGTTCTTC
j_call: TRBJ2-7; clone_size: .; d_call: TRBD1; v_call: TRBV5-6; cdr3_aa: CASSDWGQGHYEQYF; cdr3_nt: TGTGCCAGCAGCGATTGGGGACAGGGGCACTACGAGCAGTACTTC
j_call: TRBJ2-7; clone_size: few; d_call: TRBD1; v_call: TRBV24-1; cdr3_aa: CATSDYHGQGETYEQYF; cdr3_nt: TGTGCCACCAGTGATTACCACGGACAGGGTGAAACCTACGAGCAGTACTTC
j_call: TRBJ2-2; clone_size: .; d_call: .; v_call: TRBV6-5; cdr3_aa: CASNPAGTGELFF; cdr3_nt: TGTGCCAGCAACCCCGCGGGCACCGGGGAGCTGTTTTTT
j_call: TRBJ1-6; clone_size: .; d_call: .; v_call: TRBV6-4; cdr3_aa: CASSDSMEGRSPLHF; cdr3_nt: TGTGCCAGCAGTGACTCGATGGAGGGACGTTCACCCCTCCACTTT
j_call: TRBJ1-4; clone_size: once; d_call: .; v_call: TRBV5-4; cdr3_aa: CASSNRQAGANEKLFF; cdr3_nt: TGTGCCAGCAGCAACCGACAGGCGGGGGCTAATGAAAAACTGTTTTTT
j_call: TRBJ2-1; clone_size: .; d_call: .; v_call: TRBV5-1; cdr3_aa: CASSSDRVNNEQFF; cdr3_nt: TGCGCCAGCAGCTCGGACAGAGTGAACAATGAGCAGTTCTTC
j_call: TRBJ1-5; clone_size: .; d_call: TRBD1; v_call: TRBV7-9; cdr3_aa: CASSADRGVSNQPQHF; cdr3_nt: TGTGCCAGCAGCGCGGACAGGGGGGTTAGCAATCAGCCCCAGCATTTT
j_call: TRBJ2-7; clone_size: .; d_call: TRBD1; v_call: TRBV19; cdr3_aa: CASSIGDRVIYEQYF; cdr3_nt: TGTGCCAGTAGTATCGGGGACAGGGTTATTTACGAGCAGTACTTC
j_call: TRBJ2-3; clone_size: .; d_call: .; v_call: TRBV19; cdr3_aa: CASSIQQGGDTQYF; cdr3_nt: TGTGCCAGTAGTATACAACAGGGCGGCGATACGCAGTATTTT
j_call: TRBJ1-1; clone_size: .; d_call: .; v_call: TRBV29-1; cdr3_aa: CSVAESLNTEAFF; cdr3_nt: TGCAGCGTTGCGGAGTCTTTGAACACTGAAGCTTTCTTT
j_call: TRBJ1-1; clone_size: .; d_call: TRBD1; v_call: TRBV19; cdr3_aa: CASSMGQLNTEAFF; cdr3_nt: TGTGCCAGTAGCATGGGACAGTTGAACACTGAAGCTTTCTTT
j_call: TRBJ1-1; clone_size: .; d_call: .; v_call: TRBV7-9; cdr3_aa: CASSLIAGVNTEAFF; cdr3_nt: TGTGCCAGCAGCTTAATCGCAGGGGTGAACACTGAAGCTTTCTTT
j_call: TRBJ1-2; clone_size: .; d_call: .; v_call: TRBV6-6; cdr3_aa: CASRNGGATFYGYTF; cdr3_nt: TGTGCCAGCAGAAACGGGGGGGCAACCTTCTATGGCTACACCTTC
j_call: TRBJ2-5; clone_size: .; d_call: TRBD2; v_call: TRBV18; cdr3_aa: CASSPQSGGAGETQYF; cdr3_nt: TGTGCCAGCTCACCACAATCCGGGGGGGCCGGAGAGACCCAGTACTTC
j_call: TRBJ1-4; clone_size: .; d_call: .; v_call: TRBV6-5; cdr3_aa: CASRQASKEKLFF; cdr3_nt: TGTGCCAGCAGACAGGCCTCCAAAGAAAAACTGTTTTTT
j_call: TRBJ2-7; clone_size: .; d_call: .; v_call: TRBV27; cdr3_aa: CASRRGGTGEQYF; cdr3_nt: TGTGCCAGCAGGCGGGGCGGCACGGGCGAGCAGTACTTC
j_call: TRBJ1-4; clone_size: .; d_call: TRBD1; v_call: TRBV15; cdr3_aa: CATSRDTGTGDATNEKLFF; cdr3_nt: TGTGCCACCAGCAGAGACACCGGGACAGGGGATGCAACTAATGAAAAACTGTTTTTT
j_call: TRBJ1-2; clone_size: .; d_call: TRBD1; v_call: TRBV5-4; cdr3_aa: CASSLEIYRGTYGYTF; cdr3_nt: TGTGCCAGCAGCTTAGAGATATACAGGGGTACCTATGGCTACACCTTC
j_call: TRBJ2-5; clone_size: .; d_call: .; v_call: TRBV7-2; cdr3_aa: CASRTPGVQAETQYF; cdr3_nt: TGTGCCAGCAGGACCCCGGGGGTCCAGGCGGAGACCCAGTACTTC
j_call: TRBJ2-7; clone_size: .; d_call: .; v_call: TRBV29-1; cdr3_aa: CSGGRSSYEQYF; cdr3_nt: TGCAGCGGGGGGAGGTCCTCCTACGAGCAGTACTTC
j_call: TRBJ2-5; clone_size: few; d_call: TRBD1; v_call: TRBV5-1; cdr3_aa: CASSLWGQEQETQYF; cdr3_nt: TGCGCCAGCAGCTTGTGGGGACAGGAGCAAGAGACCCAGTACTTC
j_call: TRBJ2-5; clone_size: .; d_call: .; v_call: TRBV5-1; cdr3_aa: CASSLYAGEEETQYF; cdr3_nt: TGCGCCAGCAGCTTGTATGCGGGTGAGGAGGAGACCCAGTACTTC
j_call: TRBJ1-5; clone_size: .; d_call: TRBD1; v_call: TRBV5-1; cdr3_aa: CASSPGGFGQPQHF; cdr3_nt: TGCGCCAGCAGCCCAGGGGGGTTTGGTCAGCCCCAGCATTTT
j_call: TRBJ2-2; clone_size: .; d_call: .; v_call: TRBV10-2; cdr3_aa: CASRGLNTGELFF; cdr3_nt: TGCGCCAGCAGGGGACTGAACACCGGGGAGCTGTTTTTT
j_call: TRBJ2-2; clone_size: .; d_call: .; v_call: TRBV10-3; cdr3_aa: CAISEIQGLGELFF; cdr3_nt: TGTGCCATCAGTGAGATACAGGGCCTCGGGGAGCTGTTTTTT
j_call: TRBJ2-7; clone_size: .; d_call: TRBD1; v_call: TRBV5-1; cdr3_aa: CASSPGQTLMGEQYF; cdr3_nt: TGCGCCAGCAGCCCGGGACAGACCCTGATGGGCGAGCAGTACTTC
j_call: TRBJ2-7; clone_size: few; d_call: TRBD1; v_call: TRBV4-2; cdr3_aa: CASSPKGQGAGEQYF; cdr3_nt: TGTGCCAGCAGCCCGAAAGGACAGGGGGCGGGTGAGCAGTACTTC
j_call: TRBJ1-1; clone_size: .; d_call: .; v_call: TRBV30; cdr3_aa: CAWTKDSLMNTEAFF; cdr3_nt: TGTGCCTGGACGAAGGACAGCTTAATGAACACTGAAGCTTTCTTT
j_call: TRBJ1-1; clone_size: .; d_call: .; v_call: TRBV6-5; cdr3_aa: CASKNELAFF; cdr3_nt: TGTGCCAGCAAGAACGAGCTGGCTTTCTTT
j_call: TRBJ1-4; clone_size: .; d_call: TRBD1; v_call: TRBV25-1; cdr3_aa: CASSGRDRDNEKLFF; cdr3_nt: TGTGCCAGCAGTGGCCGGGACAGGGATAATGAAAAACTGTTTTTT
j_call: TRBJ1-1; clone_size: .; d_call: TRBD1; v_call: TRBV7-9; cdr3_aa: CASRPSGGREAFF; cdr3_nt: TGTGCCAGCAGACCGTCAGGGGGCCGAGAAGCTTTCTTT